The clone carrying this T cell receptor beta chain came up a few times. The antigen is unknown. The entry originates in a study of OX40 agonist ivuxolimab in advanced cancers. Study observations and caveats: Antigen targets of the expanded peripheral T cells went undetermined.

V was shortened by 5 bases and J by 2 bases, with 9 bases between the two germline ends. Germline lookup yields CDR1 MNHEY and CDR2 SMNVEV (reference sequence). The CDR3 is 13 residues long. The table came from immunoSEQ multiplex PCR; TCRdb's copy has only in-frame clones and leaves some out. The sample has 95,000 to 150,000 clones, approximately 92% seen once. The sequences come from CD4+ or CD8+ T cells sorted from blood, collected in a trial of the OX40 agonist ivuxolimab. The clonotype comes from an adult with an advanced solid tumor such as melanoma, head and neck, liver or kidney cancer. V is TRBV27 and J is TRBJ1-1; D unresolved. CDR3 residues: CASSARGNTEAFF. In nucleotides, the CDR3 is TGTGCCAGCAGTGCCCGGGGTAACACTGAAGCTTTCTTT.